Presented here are 27 T cell receptor beta chains from one specimen sequenced in a study of T cells after yellow fever vaccination. TCRdb itself ran the 5' RACE reads through MiXCR, one entry per CDR3 protein. The repertoire holds a few hundred thousand distinct CDR3 sequences, with 3% to 4.5% as singletons. The sample in question was PBMCs, obtained 5 days after the yellow fever booster vaccination. The origin of the receptors is a man aged 18 to 29 who received the YFV17D yellow fever vaccine.

This clonotype occurred a few times. The J gene is TRBJ2-7, the V gene TRBV13; 10 bases are a match to TRBD1. The CDR3 length is 16 residues. The trim removed 3 bases at V and 1 base at J, leaving 6 bases unmatched. The germline CDR1 and CDR2 sequences are PRHDT and FYEKMQ (reference sequence). CDR3 sequence: CASSFRDRGMSYEQYF. For the CDR3, the DNA is TGTGCCAGCAGCTTCCGGGACAGGGGTATGTCCTACGAGCAGTACTTC.

To note about this clonotype: Possible read error: a much larger clone is one base away. This sequence joins TRBV20-1 and TRBJ2-7; D not resolved. V lost 5 bases to trimming and J lost 3 bases, with 11 bases between them. Germline V gene data show CDR1 as DFQATT and CDR2 as SNEGSKA (reference sequence). This CDR3 region has 12 residues. The CDR3 DNA reads TGCAGTGCTCGGCATACGGTCTACGAGCAGTACTTC. It translates to CSARHTVYEQYF.

There are many counts of this clonotype. V is TRBV20-1 and J is TRBJ2-5; D tentatively reads TRBD1 or TRBD2 (5 bases each). The V end was cut by 2 bases, the J end by 4 bases, with 8 bases between. The CDR3 has 12 residues. Germline V gives CDR1 DFQATT, CDR2 SNEGSKA (reference sequence). As DNA, the CDR3 is TGCAGTGCTAGACGGGACCCAGAGACCCAGTACTTC. Protein product: CSARRDPETQYF.

This rearrangement joins TRBV9 to TRBJ1-6, with 8 bases matching TRBD1. Losses at the gene ends were 3 bases for V and 7 bases for J; bases not matched to a gene: 9. The CDR3 spans 16 residues. Germline CDR1 SGDLS, CDR2 YYNGEE. The CDR3 loop reads CASSERQGMGNSPLHF. The CDR3 DNA reads TGTGCCAGCAGCGAGAGACAGGGGATGGGGAATTCACCCCTCCACTTT.

This sequence joins TRBV5-1 and TRBJ2-1; perhaps TRBD1 as D (6 bases). Trimming pared 4 bases from V and 2 bases from J, leaving 10 bases between. The CDR3 length is 14 residues. CDR1 and CDR2 (germline): SGHRS, YFSETQ. The CDR3 DNA reads as TGCGCCAGCAGCCAAGGACAGCCCTACAATGAGCAGTTCTTC. Its protein is CASSQGQPYNEQFF.

At least ten counts were recorded for this clonotype. V gene TRBV5-1 combines with J gene TRBJ2-6; TRBD2 might be the D (6 bases). Trimming shortened V by 6 bases and J by 2 bases, and 12 bases separated the two germline ends. Germline CDR1 is SGHRS and CDR2 is YFSETQ. The CDR3 is made up of 15 amino acids. The CDR3 loop reads CASNVGGAGANVLTF. In nucleotides, the CDR3 is TGCGCCAGCAACGTTGGAGGGGCTGGGGCCAACGTCCTGACTTTC.

There are a few counts of this clonotype. This chain uses TRBV7-2 with TRBJ2-7, with 8 bases identical to TRBD2. V gave up 0 bases and J gave up 2 bases; unmatched junction bases: 6. Germline V lookup: CDR1 SGHTA, CDR2 FQGNSA. CDR3 length: 16 amino acids. The DNA for the CDR3 is TGTGCCAGCAGCTTAGCGGTGGCGGGGGGACCCTACGAGCAGTACTTC. Amino acid sequence: CASSLAVAGGPYEQYF.

This clonotype has more than one count but fewer than ten. This rearrangement joins TRBV4-1 to TRBJ1-2, with 10 bases fitting TRBD1. From germline, CDR1 is MGHRA and CDR2 YSYEKL. The CDR3 is 15 residues long. V lost 4 bases and J lost 7; bases outside the gene matches: 9. CDR3 residues: CASSRVTGGPSGYTF. Written as DNA, the CDR3 is TGCGCCAGCAGCCGGGTGACAGGGGGCCCCTCTGGCTACACCTTC.

Many counts were recorded for this clonotype. This rearrangement joins TRBV24-1 to TRBJ2-3; D gene ambiguous. The CDR3 runs to 13 residues. The germline V and J ends were trimmed by 1 base and 0 bases, with 1 base remaining between them. Germline CDR1 and CDR2: KGHDR and SFDVKD. CDR3 sequence reads: CATSDFSTDTQYF. In DNA, the CDR3 is TGTGCCACCAGTGATTTTAGCACAGATACGCAGTATTTT.

At least ten counts were recorded for this clonotype. The chain carries TRBV5-1 and TRBJ2-2, with D possibly being TRBD2 (6 bases). The CDR3 contains 17 residues. Trimming removed 1 base at V and 5 bases at J, with 18 bases between. Germline-derived CDR1 and CDR2 are SGHRS and YFSETQ. The CDR3 sequence is CASSLSPTGTLTGELFF. CDR3 DNA sequence: TGCGCCAGCAGCTTGTCCCCGACCGGGACTTTAACCGGGGAGCTGTTTTTT.

This clonotype was detected only a few times. The V and J genes are TRBV7-9 and TRBJ2-3, with 11 bases that match TRBD2. Germline V lookup: CDR1 SEHNR, CDR2 FQNEAQ (reference sequence). The J segment lost 3 bases and the V segment lost 1 base, leaving 6 bases of the junction unmatched. The CDR3 contains 17 residues. CDR3 amino acids: CASSLDVLAGGTDTQYF. In DNA form, the CDR3 reads TGTGCCAGCAGCTTAGACGTGCTAGCGGGGGGAACAGATACGCAGTATTTT.

J is TRBJ2-5 and V is TRBV5-4, with unresolved D. V shed 4 bases and J shed 1 base, with 11 bases lying between them. Germline CDR1 is SGHNT and CDR2 is YYREEE (reference sequence). The CDR3 runs to 14 residues. Here the CDR3 reads CASSLKGSQETQYF. The CDR3 DNA follows: TGTGCCAGCAGCCTGAAGGGTAGCCAAGAGACCCAGTACTTC.

The sample holds many counts of this clonotype. The V gene is TRBV12-3 or TRBV12-4, the J gene TRBJ2-7, with D possibly called TRBD1 or TRBD2 (6 bases each). CDR3 length: 14 amino acids. V was clipped by 3 bases and J by 7 bases, with 16 bases between them. This chain's CDR3 is CASSFGGPLGEQYF. DNA for the CDR3: TGTGCCAGCAGTTTTGGGGGGCCGCTTGGTGAGCAGTACTTC.

With respect to this clonotype: A read error may produce the germline difference seen at one junction end. The rearrangement joins TRBV5-1 to TRBJ1-6; tentative D call: TRBD1 (6 bases). CDR3 length: 14 amino acids. Germline CDR1 and CDR2: SGHRS and YFSETQ. CDR3 nucleotide sequence: TGCGCCAGCAGCTTCAGTAGGGGGGCTTCACCCCTCCTCTTT. This codes for CASSFSRGASPLLF.

This clonotype was counted many times. The CDR3 DNA reads as TGCGCCAGCAGCCCCGGGACTAGCGGGGGGGGGGAGCTGTTTTTT. It encodes CASSPGTSGGGELFF. This chain connects TRBV4-1 to TRBJ2-2; 15 bases agree with TRBD2. Germline-derived CDR1 and CDR2 are MGHRA and YSYEKL. The CDR3 consists of 15 residues. V shed 4 bases and J 8 bases; nucleotides not matched to a gene: 2.

Points on this clonotype: Being one base from a much bigger clone, this may be a read error. The chain recombines TRBV5-1 with TRBJ2-7; 7 nucleotides match TRBD2. Germline CDR1 reads SGHRS; CDR2 reads YFSETQ. The CDR3 spans 14 residues. The CDR3 reads CASSLAVGDYDQYV. The CDR3 coding sequence is TGCGCCAGCAGCTTGGCCGTAGGGGACTACGATCAGTACGTC.

The V call is TRBV5-4, the J call TRBJ2-2; D remains unclear. CDR1 is SGHNT, CDR2 YYREEE, per germline (reference sequence). The CDR3 loop spans 14 amino acids. V was trimmed by 4 bases and J by 2 bases, leaving 9 bases between them. For the CDR3, the DNA is TGTGCCAGCAGCCCCGAGATAAACACCGGGGAGCTGTTTTTT. Translating gives CASSPEINTGELFF.

This clonotype was seen a few times. The chain combines TRBV10-3 with TRBJ2-2; D is possibly TRBD2 (7 bases). CDR1 ENHRY and CDR2 SYGVKD come from the germline V gene. V was trimmed by 10 bases and J by 1 base, leaving 19 bases between them. The CDR3 spans 16 residues. For the CDR3, the DNA is TGTGCCACCCAGCGGGGCCGGGACAAGAACACCGGGGAGCTGTTTTTT. Encoded protein: CATQRGRDKNTGELFF.

This chain joins TRBV28 and TRBJ2-2; 11 positions match TRBD2. Trimming at V came to 5 bases and at J to 8 bases, leaving 7 bases not matched to a gene. This CDR3 is built from 15 residues. Germline V lookup: CDR1 MDHEN, CDR2 SYDVKM. The DNA for the CDR3 is TGTGCCAGCAGTGGCCTAGCGGGGGGCCCAGGGGAGCTGTTTTTT. Protein product: CASSGLAGGPGELFF. Full variable domain (outside the CDR3, taken from reference TRBV28 and TRBJ2-2): DVKVTQSSRYLVKRTGEKVFLECVQDMDHENMFWYRQDPGLGLRLIYFSYDVKMKEKGDIPEGYSVSREKKERFSLILESASTNQTSMYLCASSGLAGGPGELFFGEGSRLTVL.

The chain combines TRBV5-1 with TRBJ2-5; D may be TRBD1 (6 bases). The V and J ends lost 2 bases and 9 bases respectively, with 23 bases between them. Per the germline V gene, CDR1 is SGHRS and CDR2 is YFSETQ. CDR3 length equals 16 residues. The CDR3 protein is CASSFFLGRGFQAQYF. The DNA for the CDR3 is TGCGCCAGCAGCTTCTTCTTAGGCAGGGGCTTTCAGGCCCAGTACTTC.

This clonotype occurred a few times. The CDR3 loop is CASSLSWTGQGETQYF. The CDR3 region has the DNA TGTGCCAGCAGCCTTTCCTGGACAGGGCAGGGGGAGACCCAGTACTTC. The chain joins TRBV3-1 to TRBJ2-5, with 8 bases fitting TRBD1. The J segment lost 5 bases and the V segment lost 4 bases, leaving 12 bases of the junction unmatched. CDR1 and CDR2 (germline): LGHDT, YNNKEL (reference sequence). The CDR3 consists of 16 residues.

CDR3 loop: CAWDSQLDTQYF. The CDR3 bases are TGTGCCTGGGACTCACAGTTAGATACGCAGTATTTT. The chain combines TRBV30 with TRBJ2-3, with D hard to call. Germline assignment: CDR1 GTSNPN and CDR2 SVGIG (reference sequence). V lost 5 bases to trimming and J lost 5 bases, with 11 bases between them. The CDR3 runs 12 residues.

The rearrangement uses TRBV7-2 and TRBJ2-5, with a possible D match to TRBD2 (5 bases). From germline, CDR1 is SGHTA and CDR2 FQGNSA. The CDR3 runs 13 residues. Trimming took off 4 bases at V and 10 bases at J, with 16 bases between the two ends. The CDR3 is CASSSRGERNQYF. The CDR3 DNA follows: TGTGCCAGCAGCTCCCGGGGAGAGCGCAACCAGTACTTC.

J is TRBJ2-5 and V is TRBV21-1; the DNA was not used to check the table's D call, TRBD1. TRBV21-1 represents a pseudogene. This CDR3 comprises 16 residues. CDR3 region: CASSIRQGEVEETQYF. The CDR3 DNA is TGTGCCAGCAGCATAAGACAGGGGGAGGTTGAAGAGACCCAGTACTTC.

Many counts were recorded for this clonotype. V gene TRBV6-5 combines with J gene TRBJ1-2, with 7 bases matching TRBD1. V lost 8 bases and J lost 8; bases outside the gene matches: 8. CDR1 MNHEY and CDR2 SVGAGI come from the germline V gene. The CDR3 is 12 residues long. The CDR3 reads CASQGDKGGYTF. In nucleotides, the CDR3 is TGTGCCAGCCAGGGGGACAAAGGCGGCTACACCTTC.

This clonotype was seen repeatedly, ten times or more. The V call is TRBV20-1, the J call TRBJ2-2, with D perhaps TRBD1 or TRBD2 (5 bases each). Germline CDR1 is DFQATT and CDR2 is SNEGSKA (reference sequence). Trimming took 6 bases from V and 6 from J, leaving 11 bases between them. This CDR3 contains 12 residues. CDR3 nucleotide sequence: TGCAGTGCGAGCAGGGAGCCCGGGGAGCTGTTTTTT. This encodes CSASREPGELFF.

This sequence joins TRBV27 and TRBJ2-7; 9 positions agree with TRBD1. Germline CDR1 and CDR2: MNHEY and SMNVEV (reference sequence). The trim removed 7 bases at V and 2 bases at J, leaving 6 bases unmatched. This CDR3 spans 14 amino acids. CDR3 DNA: TGTGCCAGCATGTTGACAGGGGGTGCCTACGAGCAGTACTTC. This gives the protein CASMLTGGAYEQYF.